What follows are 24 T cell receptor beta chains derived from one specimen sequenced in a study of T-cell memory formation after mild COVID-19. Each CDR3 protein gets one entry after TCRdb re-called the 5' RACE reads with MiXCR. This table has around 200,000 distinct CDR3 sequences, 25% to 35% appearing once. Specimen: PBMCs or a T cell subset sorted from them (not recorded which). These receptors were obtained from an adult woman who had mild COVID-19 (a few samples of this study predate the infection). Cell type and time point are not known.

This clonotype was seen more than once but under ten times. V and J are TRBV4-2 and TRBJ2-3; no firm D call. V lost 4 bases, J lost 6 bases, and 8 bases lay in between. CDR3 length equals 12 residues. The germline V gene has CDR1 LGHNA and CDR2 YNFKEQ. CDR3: CASSLGSDTQYF. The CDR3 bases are TGTGCCAGCAGCCTAGGAAGTGATACGCAGTATTTT.

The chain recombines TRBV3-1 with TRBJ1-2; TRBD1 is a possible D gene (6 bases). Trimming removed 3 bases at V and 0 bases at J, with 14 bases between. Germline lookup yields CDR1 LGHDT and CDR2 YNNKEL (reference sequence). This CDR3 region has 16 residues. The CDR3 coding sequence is TGTGCCAGCAGCCAGGGAGGGGGACGGACTAACTATGGCTACACCTTC. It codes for CASSQGGGRTNYGYTF.

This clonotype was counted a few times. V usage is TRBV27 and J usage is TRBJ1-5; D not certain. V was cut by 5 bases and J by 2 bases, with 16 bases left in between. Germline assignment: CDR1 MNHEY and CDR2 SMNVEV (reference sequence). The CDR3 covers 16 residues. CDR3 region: CASSPSGAQGNQPQHF. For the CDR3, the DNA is TGTGCCAGCAGTCCCTCAGGTGCTCAGGGCAATCAGCCCCAGCATTTT.

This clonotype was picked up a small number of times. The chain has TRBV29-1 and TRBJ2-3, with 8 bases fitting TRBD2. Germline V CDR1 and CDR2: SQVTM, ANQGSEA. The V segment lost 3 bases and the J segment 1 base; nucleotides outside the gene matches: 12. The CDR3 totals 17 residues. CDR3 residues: CSVESQRGTLGTDTQYF. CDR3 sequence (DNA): TGCAGCGTTGAGTCCCAGCGGGGGACTCTGGGCACAGATACGCAGTATTTT.

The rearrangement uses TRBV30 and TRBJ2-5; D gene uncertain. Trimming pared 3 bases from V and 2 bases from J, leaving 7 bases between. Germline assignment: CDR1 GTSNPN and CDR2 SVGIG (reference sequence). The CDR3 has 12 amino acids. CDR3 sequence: CAWRGQQETQYF. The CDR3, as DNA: TGTGCCTGGAGAGGGCAGCAAGAGACCCAGTACTTC. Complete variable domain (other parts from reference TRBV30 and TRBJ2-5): SQTIHQWPATLVQPVGSPLSLECTVEGTSNPNLYWYRQAAGRGLQLLFYSVGIGQISSEVPQNLSASRPQDRQFILSSKKLLLSDSGFYLCAWRGQQETQYFGPGTRLLVL.

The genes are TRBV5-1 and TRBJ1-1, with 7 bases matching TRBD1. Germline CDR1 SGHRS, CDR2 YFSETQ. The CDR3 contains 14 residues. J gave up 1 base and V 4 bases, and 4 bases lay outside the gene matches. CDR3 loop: CASSRDSSNTEAFF. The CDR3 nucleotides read TGCGCCAGCAGCCGGGACAGCTCGAACACTGAAGCTTTCTTT.

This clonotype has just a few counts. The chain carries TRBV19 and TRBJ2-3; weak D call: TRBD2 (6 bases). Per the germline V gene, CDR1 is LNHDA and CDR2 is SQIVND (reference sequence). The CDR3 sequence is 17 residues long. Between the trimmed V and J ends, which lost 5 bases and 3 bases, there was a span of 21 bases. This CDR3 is CASSPTRRRLVTDTQYF. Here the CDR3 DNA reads TGTGCCAGTAGTCCAACCCGTAGACGACTAGTTACAGATACGCAGTATTTT.

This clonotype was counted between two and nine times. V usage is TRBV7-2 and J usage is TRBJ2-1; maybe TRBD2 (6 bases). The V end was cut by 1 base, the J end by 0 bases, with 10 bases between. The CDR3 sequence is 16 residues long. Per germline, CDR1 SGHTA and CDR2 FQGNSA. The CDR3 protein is CASSLVGGSSYNEQFF. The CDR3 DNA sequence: TGTGCCAGCAGCTTAGTTGGGGGGAGCTCCTACAATGAGCAGTTCTTC.

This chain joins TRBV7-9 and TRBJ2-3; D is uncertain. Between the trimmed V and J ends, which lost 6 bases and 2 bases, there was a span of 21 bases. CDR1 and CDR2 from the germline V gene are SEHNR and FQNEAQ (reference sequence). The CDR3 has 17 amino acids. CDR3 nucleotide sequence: TGTGCCAGCAGTCCCCTGGGCGGCAGGCCAATCACAGATACGCAGTATTTT. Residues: CASSPLGGRPITDTQYF.

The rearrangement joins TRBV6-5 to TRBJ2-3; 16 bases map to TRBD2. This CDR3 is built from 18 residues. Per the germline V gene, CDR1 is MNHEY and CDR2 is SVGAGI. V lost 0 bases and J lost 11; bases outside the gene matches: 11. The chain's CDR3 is CASSYSNPGTSGRGKQYF. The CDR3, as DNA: TGTGCCAGCAGTTACTCAAACCCCGGGACTAGCGGGAGGGGAAAGCAGTATTTT.

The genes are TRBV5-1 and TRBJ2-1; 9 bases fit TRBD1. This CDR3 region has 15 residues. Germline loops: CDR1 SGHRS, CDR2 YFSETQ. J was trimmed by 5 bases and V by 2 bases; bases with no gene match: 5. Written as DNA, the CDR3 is TGCGCCAGCAGCTTTTCGGGACAGGGAAACAATGAGCAGTTCTTC. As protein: CASSFSGQGNNEQFF.

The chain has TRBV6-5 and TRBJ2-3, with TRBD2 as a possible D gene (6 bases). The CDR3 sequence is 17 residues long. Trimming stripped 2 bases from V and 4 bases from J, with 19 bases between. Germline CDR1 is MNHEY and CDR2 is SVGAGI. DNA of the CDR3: TGTGCCAGCAGTTACGATCGGCGGGACCACAGAGCAGATACGCAGTATTTT. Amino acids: CASSYDRRDHRADTQYF.

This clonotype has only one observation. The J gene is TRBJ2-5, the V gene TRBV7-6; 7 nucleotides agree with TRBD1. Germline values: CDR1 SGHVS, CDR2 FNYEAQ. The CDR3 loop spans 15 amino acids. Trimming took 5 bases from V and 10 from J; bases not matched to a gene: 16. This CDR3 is CASSQFTGAPDGQYF. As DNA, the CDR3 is TGTGCCAGCAGCCAATTCACAGGGGCTCCGGACGGCCAGTACTTC.

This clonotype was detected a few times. The CDR3 region is CSGLTIDGANVLTF. CDR3 DNA: TGCAGCGGACTTACAATTGATGGGGCCAACGTCCTGACTTTC. This chain connects TRBV29-1 to TRBJ2-6; no definite D call. The germline gives CDR1 SQVTM, CDR2 ANQGSEA. The V and J ends lost 7 bases and 3 bases respectively, with 13 bases between them. The CDR3 length is 14 residues. The full variable domain, completed using reference TRBV29-1 and TRBJ2-6, is SAVISQKPSRDICQRGTSLTIQCQVDSQVTMMFWYRQQPGQSLTLIATANQGSEATYESGFVIDKFPISRPNLTFSTLTVSNMSPEDSSIYLCSGLTIDGANVLTFGAGSRLTVL.

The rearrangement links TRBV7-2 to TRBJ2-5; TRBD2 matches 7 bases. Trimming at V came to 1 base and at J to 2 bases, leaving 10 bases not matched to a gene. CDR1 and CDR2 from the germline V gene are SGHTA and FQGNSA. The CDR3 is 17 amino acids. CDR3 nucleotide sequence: TGTGCCAGCAGCTTAGTTCCCGGACTAGGGCAACAAGAGACCCAGTACTTC. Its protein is CASSLVPGLGQQETQYF.

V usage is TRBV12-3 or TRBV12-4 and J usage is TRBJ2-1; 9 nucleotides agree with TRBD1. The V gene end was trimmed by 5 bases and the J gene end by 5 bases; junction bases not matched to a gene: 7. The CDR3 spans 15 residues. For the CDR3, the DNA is TGTGCCAGCAGTACACCGGGACAGGGAAACAATGAGCAGTTCTTC. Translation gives CASSTPGQGNNEQFF.

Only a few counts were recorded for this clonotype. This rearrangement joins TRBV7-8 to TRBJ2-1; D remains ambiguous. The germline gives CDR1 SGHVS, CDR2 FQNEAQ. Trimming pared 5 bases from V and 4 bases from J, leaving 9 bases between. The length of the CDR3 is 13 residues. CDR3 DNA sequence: TGTGCCAGCAGCACGAGATGGTACAATGAGCAGTTCTTC. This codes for CASSTRWYNEQFF.

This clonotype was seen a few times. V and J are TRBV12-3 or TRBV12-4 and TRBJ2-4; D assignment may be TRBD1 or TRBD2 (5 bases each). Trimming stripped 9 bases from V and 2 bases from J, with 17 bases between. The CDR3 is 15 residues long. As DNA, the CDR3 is TGTGCCAGTTCCCCGGGACCGAGGTCCAAAAACATTCAGTACTTC. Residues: CASSPGPRSKNIQYF.

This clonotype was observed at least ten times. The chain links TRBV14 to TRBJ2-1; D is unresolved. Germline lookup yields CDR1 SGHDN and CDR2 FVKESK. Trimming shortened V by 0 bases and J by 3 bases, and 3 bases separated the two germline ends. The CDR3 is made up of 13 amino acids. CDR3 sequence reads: CASSQDSYNEQFF. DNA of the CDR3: TGTGCCAGCAGCCAAGACAGCTACAATGAGCAGTTCTTC. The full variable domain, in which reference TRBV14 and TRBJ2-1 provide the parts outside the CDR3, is EAGVTQFPSHSVIEKGQTVTLRCDPISGHDNLYWYRRVMGKEIKFLLHFVKESKQDESGMPNNRFLAERTGGTYSTLKVQPAELEDSGVYFCASSQDSYNEQFFGPGTRLTVL.

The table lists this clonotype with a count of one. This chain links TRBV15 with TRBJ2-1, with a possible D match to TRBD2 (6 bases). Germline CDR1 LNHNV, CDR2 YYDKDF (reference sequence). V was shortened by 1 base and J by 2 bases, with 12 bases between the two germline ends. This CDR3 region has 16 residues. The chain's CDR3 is CATSRGREPAYNEQFF. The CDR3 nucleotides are TGTGCCACCAGCAGAGGGAGGGAGCCCGCCTACAATGAGCAGTTCTTC.

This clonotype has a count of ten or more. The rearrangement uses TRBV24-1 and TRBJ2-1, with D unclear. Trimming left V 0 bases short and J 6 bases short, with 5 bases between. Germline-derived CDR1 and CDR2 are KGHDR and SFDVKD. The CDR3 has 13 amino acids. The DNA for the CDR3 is TGTGCCACCAGTGATTTGGGCGGCAATGAGCAGTTCTTC. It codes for CATSDLGGNEQFF.

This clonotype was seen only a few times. Here the CDR3 DNA reads TGTGCCAGCAGCTTAACCTGGGGCTACGAGCAGTACTTC. It codes for CASSLTWGYEQYF. The rearrangement links TRBV7-3 to TRBJ2-7; no reliable D call. CDR3 length: 13 amino acids. Germline assignment: CDR1 SGHTA and CDR2 FQGTGA. The V end lost 0 bases, the J end lost 3 bases, and 6 bases lay between the germline ends.

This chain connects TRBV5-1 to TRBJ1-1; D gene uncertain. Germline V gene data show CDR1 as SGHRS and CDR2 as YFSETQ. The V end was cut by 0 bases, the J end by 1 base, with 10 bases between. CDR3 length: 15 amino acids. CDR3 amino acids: CASSLVGRGNTEAFF. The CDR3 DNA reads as TGCGCCAGCAGCTTGGTGGGCCGGGGGAACACTGAAGCTTTCTTT. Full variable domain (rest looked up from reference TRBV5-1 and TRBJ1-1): KAGVTQTPRYLIKTRGQQVTLSCSPISGHRSVSWYQQTPGQGLQFLFEYFSETQRNKGNFPGRFSGRQFSNSRSEMNVSTLELGDSALYLCASSLVGRGNTEAFFGQGTRLTVV.

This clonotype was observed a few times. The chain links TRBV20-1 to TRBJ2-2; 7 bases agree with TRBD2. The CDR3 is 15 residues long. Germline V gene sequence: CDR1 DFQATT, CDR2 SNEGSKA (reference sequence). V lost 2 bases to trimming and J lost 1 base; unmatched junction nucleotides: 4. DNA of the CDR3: TGCAGTGCTAGACCTAGCGGATTGAACACCGGGGAGCTGTTTTTT. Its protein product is CSARPSGLNTGELFF.